This TCR beta chain was captured by sequencing in a study of cytomegalovirus exposure and HLA in healthy donors (dated 2017 in TCRdb). Background on the whole study: According to an earlier analysis of several hundred of the donors, 150 million to 200 million T cells yielded some 110 million unique TCR beta sequences and about 300 Gb of sequence data. An early release covering roughly 600 HLA-typed donors comprised about 300 gigabases of sequencing data and around 80 million unique TCR sequences. The genetic ancestry cluster associated with self-reported Caucasian donors included about 84% of the roughly 400 genotyped donors. The study was designed to test whether signatures of past pathogen exposure could be identified by cataloging public T cell receptors. The study used immunosequencing to profile the T cell repertoires of 600 to 850 subjects and linked those repertoires to cytomegalovirus serostatus. Besides the first cohort of approximately 710 subjects, a separate validation cohort made up of some 110 different subjects was used. The study combined high-throughput TCR immunosequencing, statistical association of individual TCRs with disease status, and machine learning to predict cytomegalovirus infection status. A later analysis re-analyzed previously published TCR beta repertoires from 550 to 700 donors and added high-resolution HLA genotyping to study TCR occurrence patterns. The later analysis used no new phenotypic data to find candidate immune exposures, relying instead on TCR beta sequences and their occurrence across donors. In an earlier analysis of about 590 of the donors, high-throughput TCR beta sequencing was used to judge whether each TCR beta V gene segment behaved as functional or pseudogenic. Donor age, sex, ethnicity and CMV serostatus were collected together with the repertoire data. In a later genetic analysis, genome-wide SNP genotypes for 398 of the 666 donors were used, and that subset was treated as a discovery cohort. Every discovery cohort repertoire had been produced on one sequencing platform. Class I and class II HLA loci were covered by the typing at four-digit resolution. Typing coverage differed by locus: A, B, C, DRB1 and DQB1 were typed in roughly 620-630 donors, DQA1 in about 560, DPA1 in 600 to 610, and DPB1 in 472. Four to six DR-DQ haplotypes were handled as single units for association and clustering because linkage in the cohort was strong. Among about 370 genotyped donors of the cohort, an average of approximately 240,000 unique TCR beta nucleotide sequences was sequenced per donor, of which about 18% were non-productive.

The library was obtained by the immunoSEQ multiplex PCR assay. A mixture of 60 forward primers for TCR Vbeta segments and 13 reverse primers for TCR Jbeta segments was used in the multiplex PCR. Amplification of the CDR3 region of rearranged TCR beta genes was performed with a multiplex PCR assay on genomic DNA. Amplified TCR beta libraries were sequenced as 87-base-pair reads on the Illumina HiSeq System. The study's own analysis went as follows. In a later analysis, some 80 million unique TCR beta chains were counted across the 666 repertoires, and some 10 million of these chains were shared by at least two donors. A nearest-neighbor algorithm error-corrected the raw reads and collapsed the reads into unique sequences, merging closely related sequences to remove PCR and sequencing errors. Alignment of CDR3 sequences to IMGT reference sequences was used to assign V, D and J gene segments. For a sequence to be retained, a match of at least six nucleotides to both a V gene segment and a J gene segment was required. A rearrangement was called productive if the CDR3 had no stop codons and remained in frame with V and J, and every other rearrangement was called non-productive. CDR3 was defined by IMGT convention, running from the second conserved V-encoded cysteine to the conserved J-encoded phenylalanine. The earlier analysis of about 570 of the donors excluded any sequence lacking an unambiguous match to a single V gene segment. An earlier analysis of around 600 of the donors classified V segments as functional when productive rearrangements were above 56.7% and as segregating when the standard deviation between donors was above 5%. A statistical classification framework was built for diagnosing cytomegalovirus status from the catalog of TCR beta chain sequences. In a later analysis, TCR nucleotide sequences were compared against IMGT/GENE-DB human TR gene sequences so that V and J genes could be assigned. The TCRdist pipeline was used in a later analysis to assign CDR3 sequences and most-parsimonious VDJ recombination scenarios. In a later analysis, every TCR beta chain was defined by the combination of its CDR3 amino acid sequence and its V-gene family, and reads without a unique V-gene family were dropped. A later analysis removed several hundred highly shared, low-generation-probability nucleotide sequences to deal with suspected cross-contamination and a sequencing artifact. In a later analysis, a clonal expansion index was calculated for each public chain from normalized within-repertoire ranks of inferred template counts. In a later analysis, generation probabilities were computed using a VDJ recombination model fitted to out-of-frame rearrangements, and the results were checked against IGoR. A later analysis scored TCR-TCR, TCR-HLA and TCR-CMV co-occurrence with hypergeometric tests, applying a repertoire-size bias correction to TCR pairs. A later analysis estimated false discovery rates by permuting HLA or CMV assignments 20 times. In a later analysis, co-occurring TCRs were grouped with DBSCAN, and TCRdist sequence similarity was added when clustering was performed within HLA-allele-positive subsets. Co-occurrence clustering excluded repertoires with fewer than 30,000 or more than 120,000 public chains, plus five with anomalous nucleotide sharing. TCRdb retrieved this table from immuneACCESS and kept in-frame rearrangements only. Not all clones are present; in checked studies, unresolved V genes account for under half, and no reason is known for the remainder. V and J calls and clone size are those listed in that table; D and trimming were worked out from the DNA. Across this sample there are 35,000 to 55,000 clones, with about 72% seen only once. The ten most abundant clones make up 1.4% of the sample.

A remark on this clone: What antigen it recognizes has not been identified. Per-nucleotide qualities are absent, and no much larger clonotype sits a single base away.

Via the germline V gene, CDR1 is SNHLY and CDR2 FYNNEI. Between the V and J ends, shortened by 3 bases and 0 bases respectively, the junction contains 5 bases. The CDR3 numbers 13 residues from cysteine through phenylalanine. The DNA shown is the 39-base CDR3, in frame from base 1. In total, 500 to 700 healthy bone marrow donors made up the cohort. At the time of sampling, every cohort member was nominally healthy, though immune exposures that went unrecorded were likely present. The donor was CMV seronegative and belonged to the group of 352 seronegative cohort members. Each donor provided a peripheral blood sample, and peripheral blood mononuclear cells were used for TCR beta sequencing. Genomic DNA extraction from the blood cell samples was performed with the Qiagen DNeasy Blood Extraction Kit. On the study overall, not on this receptor specifically: A later analysis found that TCR association rates varied across HLA loci, with DRB1 alleles showing the most associated TCRs and HLA-C alleles the fewest. For the cohort, immune exposure information was limited to CMV serostatus. Several of the top co-occurrence clusters appeared to be linked to parvovirus B19, influenza, CMV and Epstein-Barr virus, according to a later analysis. A further reported finding was that TCR beta sequences accurately predicted the HLA-A and HLA-B alleles for most subjects in the first cohort. A cluster of highly shared sequence variants was judged likely to be a technical artifact of the sequencing pipeline. Most TCR sequences were seen in very few donors, while some public TCRs were found in many individuals. Because HLA typing was unavailable for some donors at each locus, only the typed subset was used in association tests. The authors suggested that the approach could potentially be generalized to other disease states and immunological phenotypes. An association between a missense DCLRE1C variant and V-gene and J-gene trimming of TCR beta chains was found in a later genetic analysis and replicated in an independent cohort. Presence/absence analyses assumed roughly uniform sequencing depth across donors, an assumption that may not hold. In vitro tests confirmed that a few of the cytomegalovirus-associated TCR beta chains recognize cytomegalovirus antigens. Compared with equally common non-associated chains, HLA-associated TCR beta chains in a later analysis were more clonally expanded and had lower generation probabilities. The study gave a list of 150 to 200 TCR beta chains associated with cytomegalovirus. Some IMGT-functional V segments, including TRBV6-2 and TRBV6-3, could not be told apart with the 87-base-pair reads, so those segments were excluded. The cohort was sequenced for TCR beta chains only, and without alpha or paired-chain data the features that could be detected were limited. In an earlier analysis of fewer than 700 of the donors, most TCR beta V segments appeared in productive rearrangements about 90% or about 30% of the time, broadly matching IMGT annotations. Because counts were too low, roughly 16 rarely observed V segments, including chromosome 9 orphons, were excluded from the earlier analysis of 500 to 700 of the donors. Strong co-occurrence of HLA alleles, especially DR and DQ, made assigning TCR associations to individual alleles difficult. In both the original and validation cohorts, the classifier was reported to diagnose cytomegalovirus status with high specificity and sensitivity. In a later analysis, most CMV-associated TCR beta chains were found to appear HLA-restricted, with HLA associations seemingly driven largely by CMV exposure. A later genetic analysis reported fewer N-insertions in productive TCRs among donors in an Asian-associated ancestry cluster than the roughly 720-donor mean. Linkage disequilibrium might explain the correlated functional status among segregating V segments, but an unknown experimental factor could not be ruled out. Specific HLA alleles were associated with about 17,000 TCR beta sequences at a false discovery rate of 0.05 in a later analysis.

The TCR sequence derives from a man aged 25 to 40 in good health and CMV-seronegative. The chain joins TRBV2 to TRBJ2-5; the D segment could be TRBD2, given 5 matching bases. Sequencing was done on a sample of PBMCs. The DNA reads as follows: TGTGCCAGCAGTGAGGACTACCAAGAGACCCAGTACTTC. Its amino acids are CASSEDYQETQYF.